This TCR beta chain was observed in a study of blood T cell repertoires in COVID-19. Study-level information: COVID-19 samples collected from the United States, Italy and Spain covered acute and convalescent phases. T cells, B-cell-depleted T cells, or PBMCs supplied cDNA or gDNA.

With 3 bases removed from V and 1 base from J, the gap between germline ends came to 9 bases. CDR1 and CDR2 (germline): MDHEN, SYDVKM. The CDR3 is 15 residues long. As originally analysed: Counts of nucleated cells, estimated from reference gene primer amplification, were obtained. Using immunoSEQ multiplex PCR, the repertoire was profiled, and TCRdb retains in-frame clones only, with some absent. The V and J calls and clone size were taken over from that table, and D and trimming were inferred from the DNA. The repertoire holds about 400,000 clones, with around nine tenths as singletons. This receptor was obtained from a human donor in a cohort sampled during active COVID-19. Specimen: peripheral blood. The J gene is TRBJ1-4, the V gene TRBV28, with D maybe TRBD1 (5 bases). In nucleotides, the CDR3 is TGTGCCAGCAGTTTCCCGGGGGGAACTAATGAAAAACTGTTTTTT. Residues: CASSFPGGTNEKLFF.